This T cell receptor beta chain was documented in a study of cytomegalovirus exposure and HLA in healthy donors. Broader study findings: Testing in vitro showed three CMV-associated chains specific for CMV antigens. Most TCR sequences showed up rarely, but some public TCRs showed up in many donors. Some TCR beta chains (roughly 160 of them) were listed as cytomegalovirus-associated. Clusters of TCRs from the first cohort tended to co-occur in the 90 to 150 validation repertoires (as a later analysis found).

This CDR3 has 15 residues. Germline CDR1 is SNHLY and CDR2 is FYNNEI. V was clipped by 3 bases and J by 5 bases; unmatched bases: 9. The data were produced by immunoSEQ multiplex PCR, yet TCRdb's version contains in-frame clones alone and is incomplete. The data contain about 130,000 clones, 95% to 97% of them singletons. Comments on this clone: As yet, its antigen is unknown.

The source of this sequence is a man aged 18 to 29 in good health and CMV-seronegative. The sequencing sample was made of PBMCs. This chain joins TRBV2 and TRBJ2-7, with TRBD1 identical over 8 bases. Here the CDR3 reads CASSDLGRGPDEQYF. CDR3 DNA: TGTGCCAGCAGTGATCTGGGCAGGGGGCCTGACGAGCAGTACTTC.